A selection of T cell receptor beta chains follows, all from one sample in a study of blood T cells in healthy people across ages. TCRdb fed the 5' RACE reads into MiXCR, producing one record per CDR3 protein. The table records hundreds of thousands of distinct CDR3 sequences, roughly 50% of them present only once. The sequenced material came from blood. These TCRs come from a woman aged 55-70 years in good health. Both conserved end residues are part of each CDR3. Fields, in order: J gene, D gene, V gene, clone size, CDR3 protein, CDR3 DNA. A D gene is named only where the DNA matches it firmly. A clone size is listed for some rows: how often the clone was seen (once, few, many), or a class if it is expanded.

J: TRBJ2-6
D: TRBD2
V: TRBV7-3
size: -
CDR3: CASSLSLADTGANVLTF
DNA: TGTGCCAGCAGCTTATCACTAGCGGATACTGGGGCCAACGTCCTGACTTTC

J: TRBJ2-2
D: -
V: TRBV9
size: -
CDR3: CASSVTTGELFF
DNA: TGTGCCAGCAGCGTAACCACCGGGGAGCTGTTTTTT

J: TRBJ2-7
D: -
V: TRBV28
size: -
CDR3: CASSLSSQATTYEQYF
DNA: TGTGCCAGCAGTTTAAGTTCCCAGGCGACAACCTACGAGCAGTACTTC

J: TRBJ2-2
D: -
V: TRBV3-1
size: -
CDR3: CASSIRQEAGELFF
DNA: TGTGCCAGCAGCATCCGACAGGAGGCCGGGGAGCTGTTTTTT

J: TRBJ2-5
D: TRBD1
V: TRBV10-3
size: -
CDR3: CAIRADRAYQETQYF
DNA: TGTGCCATCAGGGCGGACAGGGCGTACCAAGAGACCCAGTACTTC

J: TRBJ1-2
D: TRBD1
V: TRBV9
size: -
CDR3: CASSPLGQGRYGYTF
DNA: TGTGCCAGCAGCCCTTTGGGACAGGGTCGGTATGGCTACACCTTC

J: TRBJ2-7
D: -
V: TRBV7-2
size: -
CDR3: CASSRSLGPLYEQYF
DNA: TGTGCCAGCAGCAGGTCCTTAGGGCCCCTCTACGAGCAGTACTTC

J: TRBJ2-7
D: -
V: TRBV7-9
size: few
CDR3: CASSLYQGEQYF
DNA: TGTGCCAGCAGCTTATACCAGGGCGAGCAGTACTTC

J: TRBJ1-6
D: -
V: TRBV20-1
size: few
CDR3: CSARMGSYNSPLHF
DNA: TGCAGTGCTAGAATGGGCTCCTATAATTCACCCCTCCACTTT

J: TRBJ2-7
D: -
V: TRBV5-6
size: few
CDR3: CASSLGFRPYEQYF
DNA: TGTGCCAGCAGCTTGGGGTTCAGACCCTACGAGCAGTACTTC

J: TRBJ1-1
D: -
V: TRBV28
size: once
CDR3: CASRILPGTTSNTEAFF
DNA: TGTGCCAGCAGGATCCTTCCCGGGACAACCTCGAACACTGAAGCTTTCTTT